A single sample is the source of the 15 T cell receptor beta chains below, sequenced in a study of T cells in localized non-small cell lung cancer. Profiled with immunoSEQ multiplex PCR; TCRdb holds only in-frame clones, not every one. This table has 70,000 to 80,000 clones, around 89% appearing once. The specimen was peripheral blood, collected before any cancer treatment. The receptors stem from a woman between 35 and 70 years old with stage I squamous cell lung carcinoma.

V gene TRBV30 combines with J gene TRBJ2-5; the D call may be TRBD1 or TRBD2 (5 bases each). This CDR3 contains 13 residues. Germline lookup yields CDR1 GTSNPN and CDR2 SVGIG (reference sequence). V lost 8 bases, J lost 0 bases, and 13 bases lay in between. The CDR3 reads CAGAGGYQETQYF. Here the CDR3 DNA reads TGTGCCGGGGCTGGGGGTTACCAAGAGACCCAGTACTTC.

The chain carries TRBV7-3 and TRBJ2-3, with D perhaps matching TRBD1 (5 bases). Germline-derived CDR1 and CDR2 are SGHTA and FQGTGA. Trimming cost V 6 bases and J 8 bases, with 12 bases left between them. This CDR3 has 12 amino acids. CDR3 nucleotides: TGTGCCAGCAGTTCCGCCCAGGGTACGCAGTATTTT. Amino acid sequence: CASSSAQGTQYF. Combining the CDR3 with reference TRBV7-3 and TRBJ2-3 gives the whole variable domain GAGVSQTPSNKVTEKGKYVELRCDPISGHTALYWYRQSLGQGPEFLIYFQGTGAADDSGLPNDRFFAVRPEGSVSTLKIQRTERGDSAVYLCASSSAQGTQYFGPGTRLTVL.

The chain uses TRBV5-5 and TRBJ1-3, with D unresolved. V dropped 0 bases and J dropped 5 bases, with 3 bases sitting between them. This CDR3 is 12 amino acids long. The germline CDR1 and CDR2 sequences are SGHKS and YYEKEE (reference sequence). Here the CDR3 DNA reads TGTGCCAGCAGCTTGGAGCGAAACACCATATATTTT. It translates to CASSLERNTIYF.

V and J are TRBV2 and TRBJ2-7, with TRBD2 as a possible D gene (5 bases). The CDR3 is made up of 14 amino acids. The germline CDR1 and CDR2 sequences are SNHLY and FYNNEI. With 6 bases removed from V and 2 bases from J, the gap between germline ends came to 14 bases. This CDR3 is CASRAGVFPYEQYF. The CDR3 nucleotides are TGTGCCAGCAGGGCCGGGGTCTTCCCCTACGAGCAGTACTTC.

This chain links TRBV29-1 with TRBJ1-2; perhaps TRBD1 as D (6 bases). Germline CDR1 reads SQVTM; CDR2 reads ANQGSEA. The V end lost 7 bases, the J end lost 4 bases, and 10 bases lay between the germline ends. The CDR3 has 11 residues. The CDR3 coding sequence is TGCAGCGAGGACAGCGGCTATGGCTACACCTTC. Translation gives CSEDSGYGYTF.

The rearrangement uses TRBV5-4 and TRBJ2-5; D possibly corresponds to TRBD1 (8 bases). Per germline, CDR1 SGHNT and CDR2 YYREEE (reference sequence). The CDR3 totals 18 residues. V was pared by 4 bases and J by 1 base, with 23 bases between. In DNA, the CDR3 is TGTGCCAGCAGCCCAGGACAGGGAGGGAAATTATTCCAAGAGACCCAGTACTTC. Amino acids: CASSPGQGGKLFQETQYF.

This chain connects TRBV6-5 to TRBJ2-1; D possibly corresponds to TRBD2 (5 bases). Between the trimmed V and J ends, which lost 0 bases and 6 bases, there was a span of 9 bases. Germline loops: CDR1 MNHEY, CDR2 SVGAGI. The CDR3 is made up of 14 amino acids. The CDR3 nucleotides read TGTGCCAGCAGTTACTCGTGGGAGAGCAATGAGCAGTTCTTC. This gives the protein CASSYSWESNEQFF.

This clone appeared once. This chain connects TRBV5-1 to TRBJ2-3; unclear D gene. CDR3 size: 12 residues. V lost 2 bases and J lost 2, with 3 bases in between. CDR1 and CDR2 (germline): SGHRS, YFSETQ. In nucleotides, the CDR3 is TGCGCCAGCAGCTTAACCACAGATACGCAGTATTTT. It translates to CASSLTTDTQYF.

This chain connects TRBV5-1 to TRBJ2-3; D unclear. V was shortened by 0 bases and J by 8 bases, with 13 bases between the two germline ends. Germline CDR1 reads SGHRS; CDR2 reads YFSETQ. The CDR3 runs 14 residues. The CDR3 DNA is TGCGCCAGCAGCTTGGGGGCAGCCGTTCTTACGCAGTATTTT. Translated, it gives CASSLGAAVLTQYF.

The genes are TRBV7-6 and TRBJ2-6, with D perhaps assigned TRBD1 or TRBD2 (5 bases each). Trimming took 5 bases from V and 4 from J, leaving 12 bases between them. The CDR3 covers 15 residues. The germline V gene has CDR1 SGHVS and CDR2 FNYEAQ. CDR3 sequence reads: CASSTGTPGANVLTF. In DNA form, the CDR3 reads TGTGCCAGCAGCACCGGGACCCCCGGGGCCAACGTCCTGACTTTC. Looking up the rest from reference TRBV7-6 and TRBJ2-6 gives the full variable domain: GAGVSQSPRYKVTKRGQDVALRCDPISGHVSLYWYRQALGQGPEFLTYFNYEAQQDKSGLPNDRFSAERPEGSISTLTIQRTEQRDSAMYRCASSTGTPGANVLTFGAGSRLTVL.

The CDR3 DNA is TGTGCCAGTAGTATGGATCCAGCACACAATGAGCAGTTCTTC. It translates to CASSMDPAHNEQFF. The chain combines TRBV19 with TRBJ2-1, with D uncertain. The CDR3 runs to 14 residues. V was clipped by 3 bases and J by 5 bases, with 11 bases between them. Germline CDR1 and CDR2: LNHDA and SQIVND (reference sequence).

V gene TRBV2 combines with J gene TRBJ1-1, with 7 bases identical to TRBD1. CDR3 length: 13 residues. Germline V gives CDR1 SNHLY, CDR2 FYNNEI. V was pared by 8 bases and J by 6 bases, with 9 bases of the junction left unmatched. CDR3 loop: CASGGQGGAEAFF. In DNA form, the CDR3 reads TGTGCCAGCGGGGGGCAGGGGGGTGCTGAAGCTTTCTTT. Combining the CDR3 with reference TRBV2 and TRBJ1-1 gives the whole variable domain EPEVTQTPSHQVTQMGQEVILRCVPISNHLYFYWYRQILGQKVEFLVSFYNNEISEKSEIFDDQFSVERPDGSNFTLKIRSTKLEDSAMYFCASGGQGGAEAFFGQGTRLTVV.

This clone showed up just once. The chain joins TRBV5-4 to TRBJ1-6; 8 positions match TRBD1. CDR1 and CDR2 (germline): SGHNT, YYREEE (reference sequence). The CDR3 consists of 13 residues. J gave up 8 bases and V 4 bases, and 2 bases lay outside the gene matches. Here the CDR3 reads CASSEDRDSPLHF. As DNA, the CDR3 is TGTGCCAGCAGCGAGGACAGGGATTCACCCCTCCACTTT.

J is TRBJ2-2 and V is TRBV5-1; D remains ambiguous. The V and J ends lost 0 bases and 5 bases respectively, with 20 bases between them. This CDR3 has 18 amino acids. Germline CDR1 reads SGHRS; CDR2 reads YFSETQ. The CDR3 loop is CASSLATGSQVRTGELFF. The CDR3, as DNA: TGCGCCAGCAGCTTGGCCACGGGCTCGCAGGTTAGGACCGGGGAGCTGTTTTTT.

The J gene is TRBJ2-1, the V gene TRBV9; D unresolved. Trimming shortened V by 0 bases and J by 0 bases, and 7 bases separated the two germline ends. Germline V gene lookup returns CDR1 SGDLS and CDR2 YYNGEE. The CDR3 is made up of 15 amino acids. CDR3 sequence: CASSVGVSSYNEQFF. For the CDR3, the DNA is TGTGCCAGCAGCGTAGGAGTGAGCTCCTACAATGAGCAGTTCTTC.